This passage covers 22 T cell receptor beta chains from one sample sequenced in a study of monozygotic twins with inflammatory bowel disease. One entry per CDR3 protein, without DNA, is what TCRdb gives after re-calling the 5' RACE reads. Its table records some 170,000 distinct CDR3 sequences. The sequencing sample was made of blood. The origin of the receptors is a human donor with ulcerative colitis or Crohn's disease, or a healthy co-twin of an affected twin (not recorded which).

The chain joins TRBV6-5 to TRBJ2-3. Germline CDR1 MNHEY, CDR2 SVGAGI. CDR3 length: 11 residues. This chain's CDR3 is CASRWLDTQYF.

This chain links TRBV7-6 with TRBJ2-3; the TCRdb D gene call, TRBD2, has no DNA to confirm it. Looked up from germline, CDR1 is SGHVS and CDR2 is FNYEAQ. The CDR3 contains 14 residues. The chain's CDR3 is CASSFAQGRDTQYF.

The chain carries TRBV28 and TRBJ2-7; as DNA is missing, the TRBD2 call by TCRdb cannot be tested. CDR3 length: 15 residues. Germline V gene sequence: CDR1 MDHEN, CDR2 SYDVKM. This CDR3 is CASRNSGRALYEQYF.

The chain combines TRBV28 with TRBJ2-1; there is no DNA to check the TCRdb D call of TRBD1. The germline V gene has CDR1 MDHEN and CDR2 SYDVKM. This CDR3 contains 15 residues. The CDR3 spells CASLTIRGIHNEQFF. The entire variable domain, with the rest obtained from reference TRBV28 and TRBJ2-1, is as follows: DVKVTQSSRYLVKRTGEKVFLECVQDMDHENMFWYRQDPGLGLRLIYFSYDVKMKEKGDIPEGYSVSREKKERFSLILESASTNQTSMYLCASLTIRGIHNEQFFGPGTRLTVL.

V is TRBV7-6 and J is TRBJ1-3. The CDR3 covers 16 residues. Germline CDR1 reads SGHVS; CDR2 reads FNYEAQ. The CDR3 reads CASSLAQRTKGNTIYF. The variable domain in full, with the rest retrieved from reference TRBV7-6 and TRBJ1-3, is GAGVSQSPRYKVTKRGQDVALRCDPISGHVSLYWYRQALGQGPEFLTYFNYEAQQDKSGLPNDRFSAERPEGSISTLTIQRTEQRDSAMYRCASSLAQRTKGNTIYFGEGSWLTVV.

The chain has TRBV4-2 and TRBJ1-2. The CDR3 contains 13 residues. CDR1 is LGHNA and CDR2 is YNFKEQ in the germline V gene. This CDR3 is CASSQGKQAGYTF.

V usage is TRBV7-2 and J usage is TRBJ1-1. The CDR3 runs to 14 residues. The V gene's germline CDR1 is SGHTA and CDR2 FQGNSA. CDR3 sequence reads: CASSLDPFGTEAFF. Variable domain in full (rest from reference TRBV7-2 and TRBJ1-1): GAGVSQSPSNKVTEKGKDVELRCDPISGHTALYWYRQSLGQGLEFLIYFQGNSAPDKSGLPSDRFSAERTGGSVSTLTIQRTQQEDSAVYLCASSLDPFGTEAFFGQGTRLTVV.

This chain links TRBV29-1 with TRBJ1-1. Germline V CDR1 and CDR2: SQVTM, ANQGSEA. The CDR3 length is 13 residues. Here the CDR3 reads CSVARSLGTEAFF.

J is TRBJ2-1 and V is TRBV4-1. The CDR3 spans 12 residues. CDR1 is MGHRA, CDR2 YSYEKL, per germline. The CDR3 here is CASSGIGGEQFF.

The chain links TRBV29-1 to TRBJ2-1; TCRdb lists TRBD1, though no DNA is available to test this call. Germline values: CDR1 SQVTM, CDR2 ANQGSEA. The CDR3 runs 14 residues. CDR3 sequence reads: CSVEDQGGDNEQFF.

V gene TRBV20-1 combines with J gene TRBJ1-4; TCRdb selects TRBD1, and the lack of DNA leaves this call unchecked. The germline gives CDR1 DFQATT, CDR2 SNEGSKA (reference sequence). The CDR3 extends over 13 amino acids. The CDR3 loop is CSAPGALNEKLFF.

The chain combines TRBV2 with TRBJ1-4; TCRdb's assignment of TRBD1 cannot be checked, as there is no DNA. Germline CDR1 and CDR2: SNHLY and FYNNEI. CDR3 length: 13 amino acids. The CDR3 spells CASNRDRGEKLFF.

This rearrangement joins TRBV12-3 or TRBV12-4 to TRBJ2-1; the TCRdb D gene call, TRBD2, has no DNA to confirm it. This CDR3 has 17 amino acids. CDR3 loop: CASRQTSGVLKGNEQFF.

The V call is TRBV20-1, the J call TRBJ1-1. The germline gives CDR1 DFQATT, CDR2 SNEGSKA (reference sequence). The CDR3 is 12 residues long. CDR3 sequence reads: CSAPPRGRQAFF.

The chain uses TRBV5-6 and TRBJ1-1. Germline loops: CDR1 SGHDT, CDR2 YYEEEE. There are 13 residues in the CDR3. CDR3 loop: CASSESGSTEAFF. Full variable domain (missing parts from reference TRBV5-6 and TRBJ1-1): DAGVTQSPTHLIKTRGQQVTLRCSPKSGHDTVSWYQQALGQGPQFIFQYYEEEERQRGNFPDRFSGHQFPNYSSELNVNALLLGDSALYLCASSESGSTEAFFGQGTRLTVV.

The gene calls are TRBV9 and TRBJ2-7; TCRdb names TRBD1, which stays unverified in the absence of DNA. Germline CDR1 SGDLS, CDR2 YYNGEE. CDR3 length: 17 residues. CDR3 in amino acids: CASSHPAGTGISSEQYF.

The chain carries TRBV3-1 and TRBJ2-3; TCRdb reports TRBD1, a call that lacks DNA to check it against. The CDR3 is 14 residues long. Germline loops: CDR1 LGHDT, CDR2 YNNKEL (reference sequence). CDR3 amino acids: CASSPKGGTDTQYF.

The V call is TRBV28, the J call TRBJ2-7; TCRdb reports TRBD2, a call that lacks DNA to check it against. The CDR3 loop spans 15 amino acids. CDR1 MDHEN and CDR2 SYDVKM come from the germline V gene. The CDR3 sequence is CASSPSGRISYEQYF.

This chain uses TRBV15 with TRBJ2-3. The CDR3 extends over 15 amino acids. The germline V gene has CDR1 LNHNV and CDR2 YYDKDF (reference sequence). This chain's CDR3 is CATSSTGLWTDTQYF.

The CDR3 reads CASSLTGERGYTF. This chain connects TRBV6-5 to TRBJ1-2; the TRBD1 assignment by TCRdb is unverifiable without DNA. Germline CDR1 MNHEY, CDR2 SVGAGI. The CDR3 spans 13 residues.

The V and J genes are TRBV7-2 and TRBJ2-1; lacking DNA, the TRBD2 call made by TCRdb goes unchecked. The CDR3 consists of 16 residues. Germline lookup yields CDR1 SGHTA and CDR2 FQGNSA. The CDR3 loop reads CASSSTSGSSYNEQFF.

The rearrangement links TRBV12-3 or TRBV12-4 to TRBJ2-3; TCRdb reports TRBD1, a call that lacks DNA to check it against. There are 14 residues in the CDR3. CDR3 protein: CASSGGAATDTQYF.